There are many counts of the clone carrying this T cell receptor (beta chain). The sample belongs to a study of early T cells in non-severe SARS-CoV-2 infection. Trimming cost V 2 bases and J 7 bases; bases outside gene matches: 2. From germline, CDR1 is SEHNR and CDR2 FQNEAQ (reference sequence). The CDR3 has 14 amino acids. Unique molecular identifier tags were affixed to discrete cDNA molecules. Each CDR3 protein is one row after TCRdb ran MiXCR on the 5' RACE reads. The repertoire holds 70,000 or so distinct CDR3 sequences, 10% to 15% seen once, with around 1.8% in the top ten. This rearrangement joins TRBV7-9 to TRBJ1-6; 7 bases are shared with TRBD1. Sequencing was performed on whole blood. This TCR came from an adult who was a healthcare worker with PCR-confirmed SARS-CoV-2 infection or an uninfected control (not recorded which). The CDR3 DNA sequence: TGTGCCAGCAGCTTAAACAGGGGAAATTCACCCCTCCACTTT. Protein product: CASSLNRGNSPLHF.